This T cell receptor beta chain was captured in a study of cytomegalovirus exposure and HLA in healthy donors. Study summary: Among the 300 to 400 donors who were genotyped, roughly 86% fell in the genetic ancestry cluster that is associated with self-reported Caucasian donors.

Study-level points and caveats: In vitro confirmation showed a few CMV-associated chains to be CMV antigen specific. It was taken for granted in presence/absence analyses that sequencing depth across donors was roughly uniform. There were reportedly fewer N-insertions in an Asian-associated ancestry cluster than the roughly 610-donor mean, in a later analysis.

Details on this clone: Its antigen is undetermined.

Looked up from germline, CDR1 is SGHTS and CDR2 is YDEGEE. J was trimmed by 2 bases and V by 4 bases; bases with no gene match: 9. This CDR3 contains 16 residues. The PCR made use of 60 Vbeta and 13 Jbeta primers. Method: immunoSEQ multiplex PCR; TCRdb's copy keeps in-frame clones and lacks some. The table for this sample gives about 120,000 clones. The chain recombines TRBV5-8 with TRBJ2-1, with 7 bases matching TRBD2. The receptor's source is a man between 18 and 29 years old in good health and CMV-seronegative. Input material: PBMCs. DNA for the CDR3: TGTGCCAGCAGCAATGTCGCGGGAGTAGCCTACAATGAGCAGTTCTTC. Amino acid sequence: CASSNVAGVAYNEQFF.